This record concerns one T cell receptor (beta chain) sequence. No cognate antigen has been identified for it. Base qualities were left out, and no much larger clone turns up one base away. These data are taken from a study of T-cell reconstitution after alpha-beta-depleted transplantation in children (dated by TCRdb to the mid-2010s). About the study as a whole: T-cell immune reconstitution after TCRalphabeta/CD19-depleted allogeneic hematopoietic cell transplantation in children was quantitatively tracked in the study by means of TCR repertoire profiling.

The method behind the library was PCR. These reads were obtained on an Illumina HiSeq 2500. TCR libraries were prepared with molecular barcoding, using unique molecular identifiers to normalize TCRbeta repertoire quantification. Through fastp at Q25 and MiXCR, TCRdb rebuilt clones from the public reads, retaining in-frame beta chains. Entries are consolidated by CDR3 protein sequence, retaining the most common genes and DNA. The sample table shows around 340,000 distinct CDR3 sequences, and less than 15% are seen once. Roughly 4.3% of the sample comes from the top ten. The CDR3 runs 16 residues from the cysteine to the phenylalanine. Only the CDR3 DNA is retained, 48 bases long and in frame from the first base. CDR1 and CDR2 were assigned from the germline V gene (reference sequence) as SGHKS and YYEKEE. V was cut back by 4 bases and J by 11 bases, leaving a gap of 25 bases between them.

The V and J segments used are TRBV5-5 and TRBJ1-5; the D gene is possibly TRBD1, with 6 bases matching. This receptor was obtained from a human donor who donated a stem cell graft to a child with Fanconi anemia. Sequenced here: PBMCs, sampled from the stem cell graft. The DNA reads TGTGCCAGCAGCATATCAAGTGGCTCCGCCAGGGGAGCCCAGCATTTT. The translation is CASSISSGSARGAQHF.